This passage covers 4 T cell receptor beta chains from one sample sequenced in a study of cytomegalovirus exposure and HLA in healthy donors. The PCR employed 60 Vbeta primers together with 13 Jbeta primers. Some clones are missing from TCRdb's copy, which holds only in-frame ones; the method was immunoSEQ multiplex PCR. The table lists around 25,000 clones, more than 75% of them singletons, with around 4.5% in the top ten. The specimen sequenced was PBMCs. The receptor set was obtained from a male donor in good health and CMV-seronegative.

The chain combines TRBV5-1 with TRBJ2-5, with 13 nucleotides matching TRBD2. The CDR3 extends over 18 amino acids. Trimming at V came to 7 bases and at J to 4 bases, leaving 16 bases not matched to a gene. Germline CDR1 SGHRS, CDR2 YFSETQ. CDR3 in DNA: TGCGCCAGCGTAGGCAGGACTAGCGGGAGTTCCTGGGGAGAGACCCAGTACTTC. It is translated as CASVGRTSGSSWGETQYF. The whole variable domain, remainder taken from reference TRBV5-1 and TRBJ2-5, is KAGVTQTPRYLIKTRGQQVTLSCSPISGHRSVSWYQQTPGQGLQFLFEYFSETQRNKGNFPGRFSGRQFSNSRSEMNVSTLELGDSALYLCASVGRTSGSSWGETQYFGPGTRLLVL.

The chain uses TRBV6-4 and TRBJ2-3, with 7 bases fitting TRBD2. Per the germline V gene, CDR1 is MRHNA and CDR2 is SNTAGT. The CDR3 runs 16 residues. J lost 0 bases, V lost 0 bases, and 3 bases had no gene match. The CDR3 sequence: CASSDSKRGSTDTQYF. The DNA of the CDR3 is TGTGCCAGCAGTGACTCGAAGCGGGGTAGCACAGATACGCAGTATTTT.

The chain has TRBV2 and TRBJ2-2; 8 positions match TRBD1. This CDR3 contains 15 residues. The germline CDR1 and CDR2 sequences are SNHLY and FYNNEI. With 6 bases clipped from V and 0 bases from J, the junction kept 3 bases outside the gene matches. Written as DNA, the CDR3 is TGTGCCAGCAGGAGGGACAGGACGAACACCGGGGAGCTGTTTTTT. This gives the protein CASRRDRTNTGELFF.

V usage is TRBV15 and J usage is TRBJ2-7; possible D gene TRBD1, 5 bases. CDR1 is LNHNV and CDR2 is YYDKDF in the germline V gene (reference sequence). CDR3 length: 15 residues. The V end was cut by 6 bases, the J end by 3 bases, with 18 bases between. Written as DNA, the CDR3 is TGTGCCACCAGGTCGGGTGCAGGGCCATACTACGAGCAGTACTTC. This encodes CATRSGAGPYYEQYF.